This T cell receptor beta chain stems from a study of T cell changes during pregnancy in multiple sclerosis. Method: immunoSEQ multiplex PCR; TCRdb's copy keeps in-frame clones and lacks some. This repertoire shows 80,000 to 95,000 clones, about 95% found once; its top ten account for over 0.95%. This CDR3 comprises 15 residues. Looked up from germline, CDR1 is SGHVS and CDR2 is FQNEAQ. Trimming removed 5 bases from V and 1 base from J; junction bases left unmatched: 5. This clone occurred once. Sample: peripheral blood, taken in the second trimester of pregnancy. The gene calls are TRBV7-8 and TRBJ1-1, with 9 bases identical to TRBD1. This TCR came from a female donor with multiple sclerosis, enrolled in a pregnancy study. DNA for the CDR3: TGTGCCAGCAGCGCCACAGGGGGCGGGAACACTGAAGCTTTCTTT. Its translation: CASSATGGGNTEAFF.